This entry describes one T cell receptor (beta chain). The antigen is undetermined. Method: immunoSEQ multiplex PCR; TCRdb's copy keeps in-frame clones and lacks some. This sample yields 50,000 to 75,000 clones, of which 75% to 90% are seen a single time; roughly 1.2% belongs to the top ten. This sample stems from a study of OX40 agonist ivuxolimab in advanced cancers. Points from the study as a whole: Researchers report that CD8+ T cells had, on average, more expanded clones than CD4+. By week 6 at 0.1 to 3.0 mg/kg, blood CD4+ and CD8+ T cells had expanded clonally. Researchers did not determine the expanded peripheral T cells' antigen specificity. In a subset of nonresponders, normalized T-cell clonal expansion was also low.

The germline V gene encodes CDR1 MNHNY and CDR2 SVGAGI (reference sequence). Trimming at V came to 6 bases and at J to 6 bases, leaving 5 bases not matched to a gene. There are 14 residues in the CDR3. This clonotype was obtained from an adult with an advanced solid tumor such as melanoma, head and neck, liver or kidney cancer. Here the sequenced sample was CD4+ or CD8+ T cells sorted from blood, taken in a trial of the OX40 agonist ivuxolimab. The chain combines TRBV6-6 with TRBJ1-4; 9 nucleotides align to TRBD1. This CDR3 is CASRRDRVDEKLFF. The DNA of the CDR3 is TGTGCCAGCAGACGGGACAGGGTGGATGAAAAACTGTTTTTT.